This TCR beta chain was captured by sequencing in a study of T cells in tuberculosis. For the study at large: A South African cohort included IGRA-negative adolescents, latently infected IGRA-positive adolescents and adults with active tuberculosis. Samples predate treatment or fall within its first 7 days. General study results and limits: Active tuberculosis alpha repertoires lay closer to GMM-specific TCRs than controls'.

Remarks on this clone: Its antigen is undetermined.

The repertoire was sequenced with immunoSEQ multiplex PCR; TCRdb's copy has only in-frame clones and lacks some. The sample lists about 49,000 clones, 90% to 95% occurring once. V lost 4 bases and J 5 bases, leaving 21 bases between the germline ends. CDR3 length: 16 amino acids. Germline V gene sequence: CDR1 SGHRS, CDR2 YFSETQ. The time point was: new active TB diagnosis, blood taken before or within 7 days of starting treatment. This rearrangement joins TRBV5-1 to TRBJ1-2; D may be TRBD1 (6 bases). The specimen comprised PBMCs, sampled at tuberculosis diagnosis. This clonotype was sampled from an adult with tuberculosis. CDR3 coding DNA: TGCGCCAGCAGCCCCGGATCCGGGACAAGGGTATATGGCTACACCTTC. Residues: CASSPGSGTRVYGYTF.